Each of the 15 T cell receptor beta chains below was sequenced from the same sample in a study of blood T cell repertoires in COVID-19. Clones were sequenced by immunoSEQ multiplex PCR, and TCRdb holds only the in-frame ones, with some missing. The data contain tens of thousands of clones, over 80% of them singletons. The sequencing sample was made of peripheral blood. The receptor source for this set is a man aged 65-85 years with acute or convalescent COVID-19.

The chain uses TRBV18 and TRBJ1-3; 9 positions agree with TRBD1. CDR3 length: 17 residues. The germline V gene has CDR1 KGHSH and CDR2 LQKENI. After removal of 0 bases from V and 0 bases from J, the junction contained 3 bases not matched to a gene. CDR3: CASSPPGQGPSGNTIYF. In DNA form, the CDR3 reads TGTGCCAGCTCACCACCGGGACAGGGTCCCTCTGGAAACACCATATATTTT.

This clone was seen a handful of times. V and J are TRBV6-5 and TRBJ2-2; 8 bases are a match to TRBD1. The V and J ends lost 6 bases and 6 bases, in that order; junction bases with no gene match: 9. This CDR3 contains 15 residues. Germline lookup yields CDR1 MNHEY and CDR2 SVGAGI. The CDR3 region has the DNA TGTGCCAGCAGCGGACAGGGCGCAGCCGCCGGGGAGCTGTTTTTT. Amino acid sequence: CASSGQGAAAGELFF.

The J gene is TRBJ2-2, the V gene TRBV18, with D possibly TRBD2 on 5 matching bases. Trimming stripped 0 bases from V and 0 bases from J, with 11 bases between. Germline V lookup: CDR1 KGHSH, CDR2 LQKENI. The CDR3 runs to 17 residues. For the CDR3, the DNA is TGTGCCAGCTCACCACCGGGGTCCGGGGCGAACACCGGGGAGCTGTTTTTT. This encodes CASSPPGSGANTGELFF.

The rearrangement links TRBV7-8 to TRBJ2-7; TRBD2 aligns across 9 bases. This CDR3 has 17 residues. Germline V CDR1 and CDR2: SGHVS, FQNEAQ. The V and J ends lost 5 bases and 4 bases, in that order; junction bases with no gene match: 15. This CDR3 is CASSPLRGRGGAYEQYF. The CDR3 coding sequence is TGTGCCAGCAGCCCCCTGAGGGGCCGCGGGGGGGCTTACGAGCAGTACTTC.

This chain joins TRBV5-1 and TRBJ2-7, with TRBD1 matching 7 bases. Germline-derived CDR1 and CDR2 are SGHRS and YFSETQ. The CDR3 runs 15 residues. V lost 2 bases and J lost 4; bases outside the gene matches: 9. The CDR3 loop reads CASSFGQGERYEQYF. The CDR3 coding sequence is TGCGCCAGCAGCTTTGGGCAGGGGGAAAGGTACGAGCAGTACTTC.

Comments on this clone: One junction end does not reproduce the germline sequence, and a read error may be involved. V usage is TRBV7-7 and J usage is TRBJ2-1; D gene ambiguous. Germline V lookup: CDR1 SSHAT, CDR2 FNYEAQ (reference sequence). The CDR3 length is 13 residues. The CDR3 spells CASSSHSGNEQFF. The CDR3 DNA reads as TGTGCTAGCAGCTCCCACTCCGGGAATGAGCAGTTCTTC. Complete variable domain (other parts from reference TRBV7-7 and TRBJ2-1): GAGVSQSPRYKVTKRGQDVTLRCDPISSHATLYWYQQALGQGPEFLTYFNYEAQPDKSGLPSDRFSAERPEGSISTLTIQRTEQRDSAMYRCASSSHSGNEQFFGPGTRLTVL.

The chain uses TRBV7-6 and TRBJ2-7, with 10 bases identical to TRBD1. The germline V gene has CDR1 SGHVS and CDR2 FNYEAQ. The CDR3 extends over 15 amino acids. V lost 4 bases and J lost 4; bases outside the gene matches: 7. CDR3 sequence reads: CASSSPGTGAYEQYF. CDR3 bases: TGTGCCAGCAGCTCACCTGGGACAGGGGCGTACGAGCAGTACTTC.

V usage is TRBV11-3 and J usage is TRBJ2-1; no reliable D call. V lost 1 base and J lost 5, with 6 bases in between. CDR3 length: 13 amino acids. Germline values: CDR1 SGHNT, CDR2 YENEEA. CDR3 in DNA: TGTGCCAGCAGCTTAGGGGCGCACAATGAGCAGTTCTTC. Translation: CASSLGAHNEQFF.

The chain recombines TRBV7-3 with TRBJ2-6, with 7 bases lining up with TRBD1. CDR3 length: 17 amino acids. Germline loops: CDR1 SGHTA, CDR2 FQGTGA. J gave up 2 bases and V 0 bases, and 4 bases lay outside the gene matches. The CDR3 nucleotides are TGTGCCAGCAGCTTAACCCCAACAGGGGCTGGGGCCAACGTCCTGACTTTC. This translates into CASSLTPTGAGANVLTF. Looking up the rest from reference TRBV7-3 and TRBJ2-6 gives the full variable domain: GAGVSQTPSNKVTEKGKYVELRCDPISGHTALYWYRQSLGQGPEFLIYFQGTGAADDSGLPNDRFFAVRPEGSVSTLKIQRTERGDSAVYLCASSLTPTGAGANVLTFGAGSRLTVL.

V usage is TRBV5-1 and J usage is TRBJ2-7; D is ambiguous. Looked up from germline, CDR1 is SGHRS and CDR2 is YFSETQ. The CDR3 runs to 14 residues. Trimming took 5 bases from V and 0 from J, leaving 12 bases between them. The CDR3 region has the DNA TGCGCCAGCAGATCCACTCCCCTCTCCTACGAGCAGTACTTC. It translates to CASRSTPLSYEQYF. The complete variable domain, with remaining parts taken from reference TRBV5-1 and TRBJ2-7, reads KAGVTQTPRYLIKTRGQQVTLSCSPISGHRSVSWYQQTPGQGLQFLFEYFSETQRNKGNFPGRFSGRQFSNSRSEMNVSTLELGDSALYLCASRSTPLSYEQYFGPGTRLTVT.

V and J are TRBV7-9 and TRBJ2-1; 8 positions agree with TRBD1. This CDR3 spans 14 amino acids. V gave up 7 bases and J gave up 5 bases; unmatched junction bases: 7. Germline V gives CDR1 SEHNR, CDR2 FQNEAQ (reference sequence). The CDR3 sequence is CASTSDRENNEQFF. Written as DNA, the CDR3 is TGTGCCAGCACCTCGGACAGGGAAAACAATGAGCAGTTCTTC.

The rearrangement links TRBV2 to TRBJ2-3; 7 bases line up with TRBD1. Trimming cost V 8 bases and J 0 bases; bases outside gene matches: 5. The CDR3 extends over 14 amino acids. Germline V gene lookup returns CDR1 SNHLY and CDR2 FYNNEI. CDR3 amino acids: CASGGQMSTDTQYF. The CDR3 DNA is TGTGCCAGCGGGGGACAGATGAGCACAGATACGCAGTATTTT. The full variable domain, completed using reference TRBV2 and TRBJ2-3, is EPEVTQTPSHQVTQMGQEVILRCVPISNHLYFYWYRQILGQKVEFLVSFYNNEISEKSEIFDDQFSVERPDGSNFTLKIRSTKLEDSAMYFCASGGQMSTDTQYFGPGTRLTVL.

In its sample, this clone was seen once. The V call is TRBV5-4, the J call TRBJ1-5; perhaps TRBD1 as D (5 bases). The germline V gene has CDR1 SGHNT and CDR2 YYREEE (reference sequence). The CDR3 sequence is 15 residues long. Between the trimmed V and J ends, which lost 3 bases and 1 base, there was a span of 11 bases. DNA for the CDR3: TGTGCCAGCAGCTGGGGGGGGATCAGCAATCAGCCCCAGCATTTT. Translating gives CASSWGGISNQPQHF.

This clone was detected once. The CDR3 is CASSPRPGQISGNTIYF. CDR3 nucleotides: TGTGCCAGCTCACCACGTCCAGGACAAATCTCTGGAAACACCATATATTTT. The chain joins TRBV18 to TRBJ1-3; weak D call: TRBD1 (5 bases). Germline CDR1 reads KGHSH; CDR2 reads LQKENI. V gave up 1 base and J gave up 0 bases, with 13 bases separating them. CDR3 length equals 17 residues.

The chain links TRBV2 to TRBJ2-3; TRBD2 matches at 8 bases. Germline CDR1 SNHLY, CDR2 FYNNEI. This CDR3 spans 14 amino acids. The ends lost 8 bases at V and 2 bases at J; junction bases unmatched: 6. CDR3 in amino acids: CASGSGGVTDTQYF. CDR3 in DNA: TGTGCCAGCGGATCGGGGGGGGTCACAGATACGCAGTATTTT.